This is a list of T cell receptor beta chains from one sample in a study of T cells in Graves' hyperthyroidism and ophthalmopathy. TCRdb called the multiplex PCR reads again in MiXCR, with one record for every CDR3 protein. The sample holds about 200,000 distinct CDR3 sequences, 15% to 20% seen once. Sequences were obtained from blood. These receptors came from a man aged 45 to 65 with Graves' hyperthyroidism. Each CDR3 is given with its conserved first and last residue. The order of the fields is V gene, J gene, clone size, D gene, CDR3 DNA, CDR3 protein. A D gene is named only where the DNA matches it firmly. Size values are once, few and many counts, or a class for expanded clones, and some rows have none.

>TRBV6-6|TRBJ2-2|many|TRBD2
TGTGCCAGCAGTTACGGGACTAGCGGGATTTCCGCCGGGGAGCTGTTTTTT
CASSYGTSGISAGELFF
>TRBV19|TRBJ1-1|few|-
TGTGCCAGTAGTATTGGGGGGAACACTGAAGCTTTCTTT
CASSIGGNTEAFF
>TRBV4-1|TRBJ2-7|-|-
TGCGCCAGCAGCCAACCTCTTCAGATTCCCTACGAGCAGTACTTC
CASSQPLQIPYEQYF
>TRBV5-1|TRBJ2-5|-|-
TGCGCCAGCAGCTTGTTCCTAGGGGATATCCAGTACTTC
CASSLFLGDIQYF
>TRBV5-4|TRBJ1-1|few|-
TGTGCCAGCGCACGGAGGTCGGGGGGCTCTGAAGCTTTCTTT
CASARRSGGSEAFF
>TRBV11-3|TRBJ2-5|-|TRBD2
TGTGCCAGCAGCTTAGGTAGCGGGAGGGAGGGCCAAGAGACCCAGTACTTC
CASSLGSGREGQETQYF
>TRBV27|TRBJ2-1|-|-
TGTGCCAGCAGTTTATCGAACCTAGTCCCCTCCAATGAGCAGTTCTTC
CASSLSNLVPSNEQFF
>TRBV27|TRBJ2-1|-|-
TGTGCCAGCAGACCCCCTCTGGCAGGGTGGGCAATGAAGCAGTTCTTC
CASRPPLAGWAMKQFF
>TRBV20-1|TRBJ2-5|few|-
TGCAGTGCCGCGTCAGGGAAGTGGGGAGAGACCCAGTACTTC
CSAASGKWGETQYF
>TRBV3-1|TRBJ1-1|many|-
TGTGCCAGCAGCGAAGGACTTCTAGCAGCTTTCTTT
CASSEGLLAAFF
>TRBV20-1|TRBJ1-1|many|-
TGCAGTGCTAGAGTGCCCTCTCGCGCTGAAGCTTTCTTT
CSARVPSRAEAFF
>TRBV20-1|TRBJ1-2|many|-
TGCAGTGCGTCGGGACGAGGAGGCTACACCTTC
CSASGRGGYTF
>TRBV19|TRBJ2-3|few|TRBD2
TGTGCCAGTAGTCTTAGCGGGAGGGCCGCAGATACGCAGTATTTT
CASSLSGRAADTQYF
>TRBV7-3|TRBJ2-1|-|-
TGTGCCAGCAGCTTAATGGCCGGGAGAGAGAATGAGCAGTTCTTC
CASSLMAGRENEQFF
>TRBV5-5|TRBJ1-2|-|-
TGTGCCAGCAGCTTGGGTTCGACTAACTATGGCTACACCTTC
CASSLGSTNYGYTF
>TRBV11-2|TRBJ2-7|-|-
TGTGCCAGCAGCCGGACGGCCCTAATCGAGCAGTACTTC
CASSRTALIEQYF
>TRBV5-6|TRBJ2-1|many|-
TGTGCCAGCAGCTTGGGGGTATACGAGCAGTTCTTC
CASSLGVYEQFF
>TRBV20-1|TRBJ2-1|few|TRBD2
TGCAGTGCTAACCCGGGACTAGCGGTTTCCTACAATGAGCAGTTCTTC
CSANPGLAVSYNEQFF
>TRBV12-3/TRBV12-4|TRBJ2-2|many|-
TGTGCCAGCAGACCCCTGCGGGGGAACACCGGGGAGCTGTTTTTT
CASRPLRGNTGELFF